Listed here are 27 T cell receptor beta chains from one sample, sequenced in a study of T cells expressing NK-cell markers. TCRdb reprocessed the 5' RACE reads and keeps a single row for each CDR3 protein, giving no DNA. The sample table includes about 260,000 distinct CDR3 sequences. Source material: blood T cells: a sorted CD56 or NKG2C T cell subset, CD4+ or CD8+ T cells, or bulk PBMC T cells (not recorded which). Source of these receptors: a woman between 18 and 69 years old in good health.

The rearrangement joins TRBV7-2 to TRBJ2-3; the D call from TCRdb, TRBD1, cannot be confirmed without DNA. The germline CDR1 and CDR2 sequences are SGHTA and FQGNSA. The CDR3 totals 15 residues. CDR3 residues: CASSSRTGVPDTQYF.

This chain connects TRBV7-9 to TRBJ1-2. Germline assignment: CDR1 SEHNR and CDR2 FQNEAQ (reference sequence). The CDR3 is 12 residues long. The CDR3 region is CASSPDSGGYTF.

The CDR3 reads CASSSGRANTGELFF. This chain uses TRBV12-3 or TRBV12-4 with TRBJ2-2. CDR3 size: 15 residues.

The gene calls are TRBV5-4 and TRBJ2-3; TCRdb picks TRBD2, but there is no DNA to check that call. This CDR3 has 14 residues. The germline V gene has CDR1 SGHNT and CDR2 YYREEE (reference sequence). The CDR3 loop reads CASRTLAATDTQYF.

The rearrangement links TRBV20-1 to TRBJ1-4; TCRdb names TRBD1, which stays unverified in the absence of DNA. Germline assignment: CDR1 DFQATT and CDR2 SNEGSKA (reference sequence). This CDR3 comprises 14 residues. The CDR3 loop reads CSAKDSLQNEKLFF.

The chain carries TRBV10-3 and TRBJ1-5; TCRdb selects TRBD1, and the lack of DNA leaves this call unchecked. The CDR3 totals 14 residues. Germline V lookup: CDR1 ENHRY, CDR2 SYGVKD. This chain's CDR3 is CAISRDSSDQPQHF.

The chain recombines TRBV18 with TRBJ2-5; TCRdb's D call of TRBD1 is untestable without DNA. Per germline, CDR1 KGHSH and CDR2 LQKENI. This CDR3 has 15 residues. This chain's CDR3 is CASSPEQGPQETQYF.

The CDR3 loop is CASSGGRESYNEQFF. V is TRBV19 and J is TRBJ2-1; TCRdb's D call of TRBD1 is untestable without DNA. Germline CDR1 is LNHDA and CDR2 is SQIVND (reference sequence). This CDR3 is 15 amino acids long.

The genes are TRBV30 and TRBJ1-2. CDR1 and CDR2 from the germline V gene are GTSNPN and SVGIG (reference sequence). This CDR3 has 13 residues. This CDR3 reads CAWSQGLPYGYTF.

The chain links TRBV6-2 or TRBV6-3 to TRBJ2-3; TCRdb outputs TRBD2, but without DNA this stays unchecked. The CDR3 is made up of 16 amino acids. Germline V lookup: CDR1 MNHEY, CDR2 SVGEGT. This chain's CDR3 is CASSPLAGPRTDTQYF.

The chain carries TRBV7-6 and TRBJ2-5. The germline V gene has CDR1 SGHVS and CDR2 FNYEAQ. The CDR3 loop spans 13 amino acids. The CDR3 sequence: CASSLNYQESQYF. The whole variable domain, remainder taken from reference TRBV7-6 and TRBJ2-5, is GAGVSQSPRYKVTKRGQDVALRCDPISGHVSLYWYRQALGQGPEFLTYFNYEAQQDKSGLPNDRFSAERPEGSISTLTIQRTEQRDSAMYRCASSLNYQESQYFGPGTRLLVL.

The gene calls are TRBV7-2 and TRBJ2-6. There are 16 residues in the CDR3. Germline loops: CDR1 SGHTA, CDR2 FQGNSA. CDR3 protein: CASSWDRASGANVLTF.

The chain carries TRBV6-1 and TRBJ1-5; the D call from TCRdb, TRBD1, cannot be confirmed without DNA. Germline CDR1 MNHNS, CDR2 SASEGT. This CDR3 comprises 16 residues. CDR3 residues: CASSSDAPSRNQPQHF.

This sequence joins TRBV7-2 and TRBJ2-7; with no DNA, the TCRdb D assignment of TRBD2 cannot be verified. Per germline, CDR1 SGHTA and CDR2 FQGNSA. The CDR3 runs 15 residues. CDR3 region: CASSSHSGGIYEQYF.

The chain employs TRBV12-3 or TRBV12-4 and TRBJ2-5. The CDR3 sequence is 11 residues long. The CDR3 is CASSIAETQYF.

The chain joins TRBV20-1 to TRBJ1-1; lacking DNA, the TRBD1 call made by TCRdb goes unchecked. The CDR3 runs 13 residues. The germline gives CDR1 DFQATT, CDR2 SNEGSKA (reference sequence). The CDR3: CSASGQGGTEAFF.

This chain uses TRBV5-5 with TRBJ2-1; without DNA, the TCRdb call of TRBD1 cannot be checked. The CDR3 sequence is 15 residues long. Germline loops: CDR1 SGHKS, CDR2 YYEKEE (reference sequence). CDR3 sequence: CASSETGGSYNEQFF.

The genes are TRBV11-2 and TRBJ2-2. CDR1 SGHAT and CDR2 FQNNGV come from the germline V gene. The CDR3 is 17 amino acids. This chain's CDR3 is CASSQRSSRLTTGELFF.

The chain joins TRBV12-3 or TRBV12-4 to TRBJ1-4; absent DNA, TCRdb's TRBD1 call cannot be checked. This CDR3 spans 17 amino acids. CDR3 loop: CASTTGTDRSWNEKLFF.

V usage is TRBV19 and J usage is TRBJ2-3; as DNA is missing, the TRBD2 call by TCRdb cannot be tested. Germline CDR1 LNHDA, CDR2 SQIVND (reference sequence). This CDR3 is 14 amino acids long. The chain's CDR3 is CASRIAGGTDTQYF.

V gene TRBV24-1 combines with J gene TRBJ1-2. The CDR3 extends over 15 amino acids. Per the germline V gene, CDR1 is KGHDR and CDR2 is SFDVKD. This chain's CDR3 is CATSDGSTANYGYTF.

The chain combines TRBV10-3 with TRBJ2-1; TCRdb selects TRBD1, and the lack of DNA leaves this call unchecked. The V gene's germline CDR1 is ENHRY and CDR2 SYGVKD. The length of the CDR3 is 17 residues. CDR3 amino acids: CAISESSARGASPEQFF.

This chain uses TRBV4-1 with TRBJ2-5; the TCRdb D gene call, TRBD2, has no DNA to confirm it. The CDR3 spans 16 residues. Per the germline V gene, CDR1 is MGHRA and CDR2 is YSYEKL. The CDR3 is CASSPRLAGAQETQYF.

The chain recombines TRBV20-1 with TRBJ1-5; TCRdb designates TRBD1, a call that cannot be tested without DNA. This CDR3 is 16 amino acids long. Germline V gene sequence: CDR1 DFQATT, CDR2 SNEGSKA (reference sequence). CDR3 in amino acids: CSANSGGGTGNQPQHF.

V and J are TRBV3-1 and TRBJ1-4. CDR3 length: 13 amino acids. Germline V CDR1 and CDR2: LGHDT, YNNKEL (reference sequence). CDR3 loop: CASSPHPAGKLFF.

The rearrangement joins TRBV5-6 to TRBJ2-1; TCRdb lists TRBD2, though no DNA is available to test this call. The CDR3 runs 17 residues. Per germline, CDR1 SGHDT and CDR2 YYEEEE. The CDR3: CASSGAPGLGDYNEQFF.

V and J are TRBV20-1 and TRBJ2-3; the TRBD1 assignment by TCRdb is unverifiable without DNA. The CDR3 contains 14 residues. CDR1 is DFQATT, CDR2 SNEGSKA, per germline (reference sequence). The CDR3 spells CSARGAGSTDTQYF.